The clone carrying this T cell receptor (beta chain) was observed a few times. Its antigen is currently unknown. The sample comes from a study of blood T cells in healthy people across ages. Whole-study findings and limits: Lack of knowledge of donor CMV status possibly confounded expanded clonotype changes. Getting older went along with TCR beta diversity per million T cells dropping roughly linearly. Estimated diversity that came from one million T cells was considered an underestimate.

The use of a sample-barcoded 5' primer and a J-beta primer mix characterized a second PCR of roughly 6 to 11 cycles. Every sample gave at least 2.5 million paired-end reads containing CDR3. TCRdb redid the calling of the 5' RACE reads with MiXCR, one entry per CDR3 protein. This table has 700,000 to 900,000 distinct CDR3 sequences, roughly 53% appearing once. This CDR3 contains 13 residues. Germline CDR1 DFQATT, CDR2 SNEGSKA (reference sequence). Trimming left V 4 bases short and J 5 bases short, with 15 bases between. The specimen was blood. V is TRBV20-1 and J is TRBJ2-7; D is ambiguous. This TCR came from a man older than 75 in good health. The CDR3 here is CSAIVHMTDEQYF. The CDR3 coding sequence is TGCAGTGCTATAGTACACATGACGGACGAGCAGTACTTC.